This T cell receptor beta chain originates from a study of blood T cells in healthy people across ages. Study-level results: Older age went with lower TCR beta diversity per million T cells, in a roughly linear way. Estimated diversity that came from one million T cells was considered an underestimate.

The germline V gene encodes CDR1 SNHLY and CDR2 FYNNEI. J lost 4 bases, V lost 5 bases, and 10 bases had no gene match. CDR3 size: 16 residues. Details on this clonotype: Antigen specificity is unknown.

Combining a sample-barcoded 5' primer with a J-beta primer mix, a second PCR ran for roughly 6 to 12 cycles. MiXCR was run by TCRdb on the 5' RACE reads, yielding one entry per CDR3 protein. The table includes over a million distinct CDR3 sequences, 40% to 55% detected once. The TCR was taken from a woman in her sixties in good health. Sequenced material: blood. This rearrangement joins TRBV2 to TRBJ2-5; 10 positions agree with TRBD1. DNA of the CDR3: TGTGCCAGCAGTACGGGACAGGGGCACGGTGGAGAGACCCAGTACTTC. Amino acid sequence: CASSTGQGHGGETQYF.